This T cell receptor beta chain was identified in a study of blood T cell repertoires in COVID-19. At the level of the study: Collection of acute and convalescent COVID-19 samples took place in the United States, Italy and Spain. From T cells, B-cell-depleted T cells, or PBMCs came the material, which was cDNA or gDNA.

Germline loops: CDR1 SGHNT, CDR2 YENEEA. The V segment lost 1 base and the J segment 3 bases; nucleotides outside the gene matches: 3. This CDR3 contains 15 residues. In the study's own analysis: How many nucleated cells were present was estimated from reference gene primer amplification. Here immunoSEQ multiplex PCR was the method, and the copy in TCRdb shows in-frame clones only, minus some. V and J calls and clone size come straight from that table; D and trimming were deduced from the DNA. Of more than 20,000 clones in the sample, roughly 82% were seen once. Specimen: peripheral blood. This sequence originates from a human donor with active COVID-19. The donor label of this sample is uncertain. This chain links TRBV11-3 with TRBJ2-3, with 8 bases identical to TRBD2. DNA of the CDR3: TGTGCCAGCAGCTTAGCTAGCGGGTCTACAGATACGCAGTATTTT. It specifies CASSLASGSTDTQYF.